This T cell receptor (beta chain) stems from a study of human T cells and chemical hapten exposure. Using its own MiXCR run on the RACE reads, TCRdb lists one record per CDR3 protein. Among 65,000 to 70,000 distinct CDR3 sequences listed, roughly 9.7% were seen once. The CDR3 is 15 amino acids. The germline CDR1 and CDR2 sequences are DFQATT and SNEGSKA (reference sequence). V shed 4 bases and J shed 0 bases, with 15 bases lying between them. As for time point: pre-sensitization, week 0. Treatment given: therapeutic diphenylcyclopropenone sensitization with weekly scalp DPC. Sample: whole blood, taken in connection with sensitization to the hapten diphenylcyclopropenone (DPC). This rearrangement joins TRBV20-1 to TRBJ1-1; D possibly corresponds to TRBD1 (5 bases). The source of this sequence is a woman aged 50 to 60 with alopecia areata. Some clones in this sample may be carry-over from other donors' samples. The CDR3, as DNA: TGCAGTGCTACCGGGGGGGAATTAATGAACACTGAAGCTTTCTTT. It encodes CSATGGELMNTEAFF.